This T cell receptor beta chain was profiled in a study of beta chain features in type 1 diabetes (dated by TCRdb to the late 2010s). Looking at the study overall: No differences in mean age, gender distribution, total cell number or subset yield were found between patients and healthy donors. A total of over 90,000,000 sorted cells were examined across all samples, and a strong correlation was observed between cell number per subset and RNA yield. The study compared TCRB repertoires of sorted circulating CD4+ T cell subsets between recently diagnosed type 1 diabetes patients and matched healthy donors. Whereas all 28 donors provided naive and central memory subsets, regulatory and stem cell-like memory subsets were isolated from just 8 patients and roughly eight healthy donors. What the work shows at the level of the full study, not this receptor alone: At VDJ recombination sites, patients with type 1 diabetes made fewer insertions and deleted more nucleotides, a pattern implying thymic rearrangement abnormalities. Naive, central memory and regulatory TCRB repertoires appeared more similar among patients than among healthy donors. Because small numbers of individuals were included in the HLA sub-analyses, any influence of HLA type on TCRB rearrangement was left unresolved. Because cDNA was sequenced instead of genomic DNA, activated cells with high expression could be over-represented, although the groups did not differ in activation or CD3 levels. A moderate but significant shortening of TCRB CDR3 length was observed in type 1 diabetes patients in all four CD4+ subsets. PCR might favor shorter templates, but patient and control samples were amplified and corrected together, so any skew would affect both groups equally.

Trimming takes 0 bases off V and 2 bases off J; junction bases not matched to a gene: 4. Based on the germline V gene, the CDR1 and CDR2 sequences are SGHAT and FQNNGV. The CDR3 runs 16 residues from the cysteine to the phenylalanine. Solely the CDR3 DNA is kept, with 48 bases framed from the first base. Comment on this clone: Its antigen remains unidentified. No base-level quality is on record; no much larger clone is a single base apart.

Each donor gave one peripheral blood draw, averaging approximately 0.12 L, which was collected into heparinised tubes. Using a panel that included CD45RO, CCR7, CD25, CD127, CD95 and CD27, naive, central memory, regulatory and stem cell-like memory CD4+ T cells were sorted on a BD FACSAria II. Every sorted population had a purity above 95%. PBMCs were isolated right away by Lymphoprep density gradient centrifugation and were stained directly, without culture. So that batch effects would be minimized, each experiment stained and sorted samples in pairs, pairing one healthy donor with one patient. All of the isolated RNA was reverse transcribed with the High Capacity cDNA Reverse Transcription Kit, so expressed TCRB transcripts were sequenced. Naive, central memory and regulatory T cell samples underwent deep immunoSEQ sequencing, averaging about 3.57 million total reads per sample. Sorted cells were lysed in RLT buffer and RNA was extracted with DNase-treated RNeasy Micro or Mini kits, depending on cell number. To prevent cross-contamination, each cell subset was processed individually, whereas patient and healthy donor samples were processed jointly. The immunoSEQ multiplex PCR was used to amplify TCRB sequences from cDNA, generating 87-bp fragments that spanned the CDR3 region. Sequencing of the amplicons was performed on the Illumina HiSeq platform. As for how the authors treated the data: PCR bias was computationally corrected using synthetic template baselines, reads within Hamming distance 2 were collapsed, and singletons that could not be merged were discarded. By aligning reads against IMGT, V, D and J genes, CDR3 length, and insertions or deletions at six rearrangement sites were assigned. Clonotype counts were normalized to sorted cell number within each subset before computing true diversity and Gini coefficients with the tcR R package. Repertoire sharing was quantified using the overlap coefficient calculated on TCRB nucleotide sequences. Held by TCRdb, this immuneACCESS table contains in-frame sequences only and omits some clones. Under half of the omission traces to an unresolved V gene where checked; the cause of the rest is unknown. The V and J calls and the clone size are those of that table, but D and trimming were determined from the DNA. Present in this sample are 300,000 to 350,000 clones, approximately 10% of which were seen just once. Approximately 1% of the sample comes from the top ten.

The sample consisted of central memory CD4+ T cells from blood. The chain couples TRBV11-2 to TRBJ2-1; TRBD2 lines up with 7 middle nucleotides. This receptor was obtained from a man between 25 and 39 years old with type 1 diabetes. This receptor has the CDR3 CASSLDGGETYNEQFF. The nucleotides read TGTGCCAGCAGCTTAGATGGGGGGGAGACCTACAATGAGCAGTTCTTC.